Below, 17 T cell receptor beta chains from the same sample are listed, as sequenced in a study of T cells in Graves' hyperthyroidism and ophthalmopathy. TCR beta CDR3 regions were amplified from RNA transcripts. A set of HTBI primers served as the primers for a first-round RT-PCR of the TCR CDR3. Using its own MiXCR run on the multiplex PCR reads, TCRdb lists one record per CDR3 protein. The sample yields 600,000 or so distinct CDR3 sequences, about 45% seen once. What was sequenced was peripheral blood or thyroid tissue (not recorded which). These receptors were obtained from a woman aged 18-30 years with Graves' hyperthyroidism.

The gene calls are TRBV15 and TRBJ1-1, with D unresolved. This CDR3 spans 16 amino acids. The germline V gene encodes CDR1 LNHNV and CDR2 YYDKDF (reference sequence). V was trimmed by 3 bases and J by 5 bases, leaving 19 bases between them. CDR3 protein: CATSSLGPATGTEAFF. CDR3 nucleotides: TGTGCCACCAGCAGTTTAGGGCCCGCAACTGGGACTGAAGCTTTCTTT.

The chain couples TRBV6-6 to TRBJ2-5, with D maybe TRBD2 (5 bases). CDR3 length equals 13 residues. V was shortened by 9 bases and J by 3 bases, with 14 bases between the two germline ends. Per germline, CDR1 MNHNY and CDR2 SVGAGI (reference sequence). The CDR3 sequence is CASLRANEETQYF. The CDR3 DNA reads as TGTGCCAGTCTGAGGGCAAACGAAGAGACCCAGTACTTC.

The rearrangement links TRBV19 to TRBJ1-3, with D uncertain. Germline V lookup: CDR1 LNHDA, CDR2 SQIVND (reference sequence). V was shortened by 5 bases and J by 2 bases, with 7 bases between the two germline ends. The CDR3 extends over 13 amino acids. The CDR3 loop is CASSATPGNTIYF. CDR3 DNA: TGTGCCAGTAGTGCAACCCCTGGAAACACCATATATTTT.

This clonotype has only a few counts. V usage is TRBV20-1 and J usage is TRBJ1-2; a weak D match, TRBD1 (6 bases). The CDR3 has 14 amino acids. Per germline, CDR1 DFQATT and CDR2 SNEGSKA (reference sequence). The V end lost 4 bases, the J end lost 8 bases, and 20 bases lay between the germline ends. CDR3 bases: TGCAGTGCTACCCTAGGACAGTCACTCGGCGGCTACACCTTC. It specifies CSATLGQSLGGYTF.

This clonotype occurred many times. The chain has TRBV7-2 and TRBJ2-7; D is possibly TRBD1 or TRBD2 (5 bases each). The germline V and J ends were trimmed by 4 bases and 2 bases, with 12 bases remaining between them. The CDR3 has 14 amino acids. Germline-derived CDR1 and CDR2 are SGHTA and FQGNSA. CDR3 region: CASSYRDPAYEQYF. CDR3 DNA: TGTGCCAGCAGCTACCGGGACCCAGCCTACGAGCAGTACTTC.

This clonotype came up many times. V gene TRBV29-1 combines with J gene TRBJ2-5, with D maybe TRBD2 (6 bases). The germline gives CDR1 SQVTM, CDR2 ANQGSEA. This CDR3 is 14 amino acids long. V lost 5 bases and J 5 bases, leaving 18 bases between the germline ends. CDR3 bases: TGCAGCGTTCCCGAGGCGGGGAGCGAGGAGACCCAGTACTTC. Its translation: CSVPEAGSEETQYF.

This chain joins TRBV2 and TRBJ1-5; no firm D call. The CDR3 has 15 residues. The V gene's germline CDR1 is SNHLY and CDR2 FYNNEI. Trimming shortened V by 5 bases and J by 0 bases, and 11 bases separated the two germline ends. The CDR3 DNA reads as TGTGCCAGCAGTCCCGACGGCTATAGCAATCAGCCCCAGCATTTT. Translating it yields CASSPDGYSNQPQHF. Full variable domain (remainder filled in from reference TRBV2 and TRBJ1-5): EPEVTQTPSHQVTQMGQEVILRCVPISNHLYFYWYRQILGQKVEFLVSFYNNEISEKSEIFDDQFSVERPDGSNFTLKIRSTKLEDSAMYFCASSPDGYSNQPQHFGDGTRLSIL.

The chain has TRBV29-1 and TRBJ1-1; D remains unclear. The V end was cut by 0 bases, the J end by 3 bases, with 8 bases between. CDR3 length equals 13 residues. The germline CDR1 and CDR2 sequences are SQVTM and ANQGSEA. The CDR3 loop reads CSVEDGRDTEAFF. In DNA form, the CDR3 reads TGCAGCGTTGAAGACGGGCGGGACACTGAAGCTTTCTTT.

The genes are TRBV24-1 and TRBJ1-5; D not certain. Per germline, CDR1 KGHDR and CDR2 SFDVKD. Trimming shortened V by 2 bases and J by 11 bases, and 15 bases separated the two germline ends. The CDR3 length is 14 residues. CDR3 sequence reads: CATSDSTGRETQHF. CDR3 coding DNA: TGTGCCACCAGTGATTCGACGGGCCGTGAGACCCAGCATTTT.

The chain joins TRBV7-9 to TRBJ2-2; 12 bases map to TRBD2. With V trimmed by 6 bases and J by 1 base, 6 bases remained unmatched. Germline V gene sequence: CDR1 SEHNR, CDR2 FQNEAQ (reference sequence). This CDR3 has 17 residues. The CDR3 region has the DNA TGTGCCAGCAGAAGCACTAGCGGGAGGATGAACACCGGGGAGCTGTTTTTT. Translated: CASRSTSGRMNTGELFF.

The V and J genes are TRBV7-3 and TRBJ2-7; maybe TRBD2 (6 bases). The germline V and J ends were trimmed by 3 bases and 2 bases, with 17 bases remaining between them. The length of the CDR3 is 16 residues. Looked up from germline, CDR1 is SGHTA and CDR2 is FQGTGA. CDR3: CASSFSAGWWTYEQYF. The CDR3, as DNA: TGTGCCAGCAGCTTTAGCGCGGGGTGGTGGACCTACGAGCAGTACTTC. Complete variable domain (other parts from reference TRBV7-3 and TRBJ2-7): GAGVSQTPSNKVTEKGKYVELRCDPISGHTALYWYRQSLGQGPEFLIYFQGTGAADDSGLPNDRFFAVRPEGSVSTLKIQRTERGDSAVYLCASSFSAGWWTYEQYFGPGTRLTVT.

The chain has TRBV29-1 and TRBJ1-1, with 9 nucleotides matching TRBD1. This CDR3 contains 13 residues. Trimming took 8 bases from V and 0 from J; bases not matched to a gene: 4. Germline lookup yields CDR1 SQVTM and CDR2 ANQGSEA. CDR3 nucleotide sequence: TGCAGCCTTGGGACAGGGATGAACACTGAAGCTTTCTTT. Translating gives CSLGTGMNTEAFF.

CDR3 sequence (DNA): TGTGCCAGCAGCTTAGTTGAGGAGACGAGCTATGGCTACACCTTC. Translation gives CASSLVEETSYGYTF. The chain links TRBV11-1 to TRBJ1-2, with no clear D. CDR1 and CDR2 from the germline V gene are SGHAT and FQDESV (reference sequence). With 1 base removed from V and 4 bases from J, the gap between germline ends came to 13 bases. The CDR3 sequence is 15 residues long.

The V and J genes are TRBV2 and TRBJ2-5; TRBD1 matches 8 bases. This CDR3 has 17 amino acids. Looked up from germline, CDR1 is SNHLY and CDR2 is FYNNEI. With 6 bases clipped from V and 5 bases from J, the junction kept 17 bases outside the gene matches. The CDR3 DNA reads TGTGCCAGCAGAGACCTCGGACAGGGACATCTTGGGGAGACCCAGTACTTC. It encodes CASRDLGQGHLGETQYF.

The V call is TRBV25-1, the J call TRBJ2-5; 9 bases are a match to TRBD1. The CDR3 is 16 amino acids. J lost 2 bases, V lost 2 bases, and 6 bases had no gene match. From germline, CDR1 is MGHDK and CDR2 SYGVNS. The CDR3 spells CASSEGLGTGQETQYF. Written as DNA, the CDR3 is TGTGCCAGCAGTGAAGGTCTGGGGACAGGGCAAGAGACCCAGTACTTC.

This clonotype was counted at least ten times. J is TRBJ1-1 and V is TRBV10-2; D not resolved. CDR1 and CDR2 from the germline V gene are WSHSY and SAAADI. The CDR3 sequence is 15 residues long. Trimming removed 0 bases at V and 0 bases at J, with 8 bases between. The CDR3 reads CASSESNRVNTEAFF. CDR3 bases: TGCGCCAGCAGTGAGTCGAATAGGGTGAACACTGAAGCTTTCTTT.

The CDR3 DNA follows: TGTGCCAGCGGGAGGGAGGGAGATGGCTACACCTTC. It translates to CASGREGDGYTF. The rearrangement links TRBV6-5 to TRBJ1-2, with D unresolved. V was clipped by 8 bases and J by 6 bases, with 13 bases between them. Germline V gives CDR1 MNHEY, CDR2 SVGAGI. There are 12 residues in the CDR3.